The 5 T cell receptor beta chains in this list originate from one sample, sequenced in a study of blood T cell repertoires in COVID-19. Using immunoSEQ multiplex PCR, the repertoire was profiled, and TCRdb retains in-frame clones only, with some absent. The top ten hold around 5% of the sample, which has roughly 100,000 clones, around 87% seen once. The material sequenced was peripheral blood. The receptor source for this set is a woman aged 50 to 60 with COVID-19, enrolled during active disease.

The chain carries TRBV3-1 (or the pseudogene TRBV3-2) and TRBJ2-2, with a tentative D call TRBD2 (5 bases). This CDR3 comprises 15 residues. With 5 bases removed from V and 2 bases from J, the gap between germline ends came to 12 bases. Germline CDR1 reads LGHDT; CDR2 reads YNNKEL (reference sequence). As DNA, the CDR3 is TGTGCCAGCAGCTCCCGACTATACAACACCGGGGAGCTGTTTTTT. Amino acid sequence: CASSSRLYNTGELFF.

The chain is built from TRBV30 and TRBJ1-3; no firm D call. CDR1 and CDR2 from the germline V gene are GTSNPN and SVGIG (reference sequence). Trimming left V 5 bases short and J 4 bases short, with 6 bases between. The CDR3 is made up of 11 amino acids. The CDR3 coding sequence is TGTGCCTGGTCGGTGGGAAACACCATATATTTT. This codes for CAWSVGNTIYF.

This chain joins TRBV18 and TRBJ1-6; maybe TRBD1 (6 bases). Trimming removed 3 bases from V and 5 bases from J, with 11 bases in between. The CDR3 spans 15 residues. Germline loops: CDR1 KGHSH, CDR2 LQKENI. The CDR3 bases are TGTGCCAGCTCACCCCAGGACAGTAATAATTCACCCCTCCACTTT. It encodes CASSPQDSNNSPLHF. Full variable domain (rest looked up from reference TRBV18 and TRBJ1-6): NAGVMQNPRHLVRRRGQEARLRCSPMKGHSHVYWYRQLPEEGLKFMVYLQKENIIDESGMPKERFSAEFPKEGPSILRIQQVVRGDSAAYFCASSPQDSNNSPLHFGNGTRLTVT.

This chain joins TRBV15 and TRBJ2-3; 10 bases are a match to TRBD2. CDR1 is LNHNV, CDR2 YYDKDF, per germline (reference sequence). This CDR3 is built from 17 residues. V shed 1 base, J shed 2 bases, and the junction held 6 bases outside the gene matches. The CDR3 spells CATSRGSGGAATDTQYF. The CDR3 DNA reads TGTGCCACCAGCAGAGGGAGCGGGGGGGCCGCCACAGATACGCAGTATTTT.

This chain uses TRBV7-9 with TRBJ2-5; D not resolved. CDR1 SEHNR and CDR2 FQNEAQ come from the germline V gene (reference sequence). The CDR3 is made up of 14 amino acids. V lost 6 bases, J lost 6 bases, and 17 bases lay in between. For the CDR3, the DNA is TGTGCCAGCAGTGCAGGCATCCCGTTTAAGACCCAGTACTTC. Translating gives CASSAGIPFKTQYF.